A single sample is the source of the 28 T cell receptor beta chains below, sequenced in a study of blood T cell repertoires in COVID-19. Measured with immunoSEQ multiplex PCR; TCRdb has only the in-frame clones, and not every one. Of around 370,000 clones listed, nearly 90% are singletons. The source material was peripheral blood. These TCRs come from a young man with active or convalescent COVID-19.

The V and J genes are TRBV19 and TRBJ1-2; no firm D call. Germline V CDR1 and CDR2: LNHDA, SQIVND (reference sequence). There are 16 residues in the CDR3. V lost 5 bases to trimming and J lost 0 bases, with 16 bases between them. The CDR3 coding sequence is TGTGCCAGTAGTCTCAACCCCTTCTATCCTAACTATGGCTACACCTTC. This codes for CASSLNPFYPNYGYTF.

This sequence joins TRBV9 and TRBJ2-7; D perhaps matches TRBD1 (5 bases). V was cut by 4 bases and J by 6 bases, with 17 bases left in between. CDR1 and CDR2 (germline): SGDLS, YYNGEE. CDR3 length equals 14 residues. CDR3 sequence (DNA): TGTGCCAGCAGCACCTCCCCTGGGGCCGGCGAGCAGTACTTC. It specifies CASSTSPGAGEQYF.

This chain links TRBV28 with TRBJ1-4; maybe TRBD1 (6 bases). Trimming took off 6 bases at V and 5 bases at J, with 16 bases between the two ends. The length of the CDR3 is 15 residues. The germline gives CDR1 MDHEN, CDR2 SYDVKM. CDR3 bases: TGTGCCAGCAGCCCGGCGACAGGAAGAAATGAAAAACTGTTTTTT. It encodes CASSPATGRNEKLFF.

V gene TRBV7-9 combines with J gene TRBJ1-3; D gene ambiguous. The CDR3 has 16 residues. Trimming took 5 bases from V and 3 from J, leaving 17 bases between them. CDR1 is SEHNR and CDR2 is FQNEAQ in the germline V gene (reference sequence). CDR3 bases: TGTGCCAGCAGCCCGGTTAGTTGGGCTGATGGAAACACCATATATTTT. Its protein is CASSPVSWADGNTIYF.

As for this clone: The same CDR3 is also encoded by other DNA sequences in this sample. The rearrangement joins TRBV7-3 to TRBJ2-1; 9 nucleotides match TRBD2. Germline CDR1 is SGHTA and CDR2 is FQGTGA. Trimming at V came to 5 bases and at J to 5 bases, leaving 7 bases not matched to a gene. The CDR3 contains 15 residues. The CDR3 DNA sequence: TGTGCCAGCAGCCTACTAGCGGGCTTTAACAATGAGCAGTTCTTC. It codes for CASSLLAGFNNEQFF.

The chain carries TRBV5-4 and TRBJ1-1, with 7 bases that match TRBD1. Germline CDR1 is SGHNT and CDR2 is YYREEE (reference sequence). V lost 4 bases, J lost 7 bases, and 13 bases stayed unmatched. This CDR3 has 15 residues. The CDR3: CASSPRQQGGIEAFF. CDR3 nucleotides: TGTGCCAGCAGCCCGAGGCAGCAGGGGGGTATTGAAGCTTTCTTT.

The chain couples TRBV7-6 to TRBJ2-5; the match to TRBD2 covers 9 bases. Trimming removed 5 bases from V and 5 bases from J; junction bases left unmatched: 15. CDR1 and CDR2 (germline): SGHVS, FNYEAQ. There are 17 residues in the CDR3. CDR3 residues: CASSPRISGGLRETQYF. The CDR3 DNA follows: TGTGCCAGCAGCCCAAGAATTAGCGGGGGCCTAAGGGAGACCCAGTACTTC.

The chain joins TRBV7-2 to TRBJ1-3, with D perhaps matching TRBD1 (6 bases). V shed 5 bases and J shed 4 bases, with 18 bases lying between them. The CDR3 is 16 residues long. From germline, CDR1 is SGHTA and CDR2 FQGNSA. CDR3 amino acids: CASSQRTGTGGNTIYF. In nucleotides, the CDR3 is TGTGCCAGCAGCCAACGTACAGGGACGGGAGGAAACACCATATATTTT.

The chain couples TRBV7-6 to TRBJ2-1; 7 bases map to TRBD1. The V gene end was trimmed by 7 bases and the J gene end by 10 bases; junction bases not matched to a gene: 13. CDR3 size: 14 residues. In germline, CDR1 is SGHVS, CDR2 FNYEAQ. The CDR3 DNA reads TGTGCCAGCACCCAAGGGACAGCCCCGGACGAGCAGTTCTTC. Its protein product is CASTQGTAPDEQFF.

The CDR3 protein is CASSYSLDRNYEQYF. Here the CDR3 DNA reads TGTGCCAGCAGTTACTCTCTAGACAGAAACTACGAGCAGTACTTC. This chain joins TRBV6-5 and TRBJ2-7, with D perhaps matching TRBD1 (5 bases). The CDR3 runs to 15 residues. Germline V gives CDR1 MNHEY, CDR2 SVGAGI. Trimming stripped 0 bases from V and 3 bases from J, with 12 bases between.

This chain links TRBV6-4 with TRBJ2-3; 7 bases align to TRBD2. Germline V gene lookup returns CDR1 MRHNA and CDR2 SNTAGT. Losses at the gene ends were 3 bases for V and 1 base for J; bases not matched to a gene: 16. This CDR3 has 19 residues. As DNA, the CDR3 is TGTGCCAGCAGTGATCCGGGCGGGAGAGAATGTTCGGGCACAGATACGCAGTATTTT. This encodes CASSDPGGRECSGTDTQYF.

The V and J genes are TRBV3-1 (or the pseudogene TRBV3-2) and TRBJ1-2; 10 nucleotides line up with TRBD1. The germline V gene has CDR1 LGHDT and CDR2 YNNKEL (reference sequence). There are 17 residues in the CDR3. Trimming took 4 bases from V and 5 from J; bases not matched to a gene: 13. CDR3 in DNA: TGTGCCAGCAGCCCCGGGACAGGGGCCCTAACGGGGTATGGCTACACCTTC. Amino acids: CASSPGTGALTGYGYTF.

The rearrangement uses TRBV10-3 and TRBJ2-7; 8 positions agree with TRBD1. Germline trimming cut 5 bases from V and 4 bases from J; bases unmatched to any gene: 10. The CDR3 length is 15 residues. Germline loops: CDR1 ENHRY, CDR2 SYGVKD. CDR3 nucleotides: TGTGCCATCAGTACCTCAGGACAGGGAAGATACGAGCAGTACTTC. It encodes CAISTSGQGRYEQYF.

The gene calls are TRBV7-2 and TRBJ2-3; TRBD2 matches at 11 bases. Germline lookup yields CDR1 SGHTA and CDR2 FQGNSA. CDR3 size: 18 residues. The trim removed 4 bases at V and 4 bases at J, leaving 13 bases unmatched. The CDR3 here is CASSSSTSGSLSADTQYF. The DNA of the CDR3 is TGTGCCAGCAGCTCAAGCACTAGCGGGAGTCTGTCAGCAGATACGCAGTATTTT.

Worth noting for this clone: Sequence at one end of the junction differs from germline and may be a read error. The V call is TRBV6-6, the J call TRBJ1-2; 7 bases line up with TRBD1. Germline V CDR1 and CDR2: MNHNY, SVGAGI (reference sequence). The CDR3 runs 15 residues. The CDR3 region has the DNA TGTGCCAGCAGTCCTACGACAGGGTCGAGGTATGGCTACATCTTC. Translating it yields CASSPTTGSRYGYIF.

The V call is TRBV30, the J call TRBJ2-3, with TRBD1 matching 10 bases. The CDR3 spans 16 residues. CDR1 GTSNPN and CDR2 SVGIG come from the germline V gene (reference sequence). V gave up 2 bases and J gave up 2 bases; unmatched junction bases: 7. The CDR3 sequence is CAWSNRDRGPTDTQYF. The DNA of the CDR3 is TGTGCCTGGAGTAACCGGGACAGGGGACCCACAGATACGCAGTATTTT.

The chain joins TRBV7-9 to TRBJ2-5; D unresolved. V was cut by 1 base and J by 4 bases, with 4 bases left in between. Germline lookup yields CDR1 SEHNR and CDR2 FQNEAQ (reference sequence). The CDR3 loop spans 12 amino acids. Here the CDR3 reads CASSLGVETQYF. The CDR3 bases are TGTGCCAGCAGCTTAGGCGTAGAGACCCAGTACTTC.

The chain combines TRBV5-6 with TRBJ1-2, with 7 bases identical to TRBD1. Germline V gene sequence: CDR1 SGHDT, CDR2 YYEEEE. The CDR3 runs to 14 residues. The V gene end was trimmed by 0 bases and the J gene end by 4 bases; junction bases not matched to a gene: 3. CDR3 coding DNA: TGTGCCAGCAGCTTGGAGGGACAGAGCTATGGCTACACCTTC. It encodes CASSLEGQSYGYTF.

The rearrangement uses TRBV19 and TRBJ1-3; TRBD1 agrees at 10 bases. This CDR3 contains 16 residues. Germline V gene data show CDR1 as LNHDA and CDR2 as SQIVND (reference sequence). Trimming cost V 5 bases and J 3 bases; bases outside gene matches: 7. The CDR3 DNA sequence: TGTGCCAGTAGTGTGACCGGGACAGGGGTTGGAAACACCATATATTTT. It translates to CASSVTGTGVGNTIYF. The full variable domain, with the rest looked up from reference TRBV19 and TRBJ1-3, is DGGITQSPKYLFRKEGQNVTLSCEQNLNHDAMYWYRQDPGQGLRLIYYSQIVNDFQKGDIAEGYSVSREKKESFPLTVTSAQKNPTAFYLCASSVTGTGVGNTIYFGEGSWLTVV.

This clone was observed a single time. This chain links TRBV7-9 with TRBJ2-3, with 7 bases matching TRBD1. The length of the CDR3 is 17 residues. With 4 bases clipped from V and 0 bases from J, the junction kept 10 bases outside the gene matches. CDR1 and CDR2 from the germline V gene are SEHNR and FQNEAQ (reference sequence). The CDR3 sequence is CASSSRRDRESTDTQYF. DNA for the CDR3: TGTGCCAGCAGCTCCAGAAGGGACAGAGAGAGCACAGATACGCAGTATTTT.

The chain carries TRBV4-2 and TRBJ2-3; the match to TRBD2 covers 10 bases. In germline, CDR1 is LGHNA, CDR2 YNFKEQ. J was trimmed by 5 bases and V by 5 bases; bases with no gene match: 7. The CDR3 totals 15 residues. CDR3: CASSVLAGVEDTQYF. The CDR3 DNA reads TGTGCCAGCAGCGTCCTAGCGGGAGTTGAAGATACGCAGTATTTT.

The CDR3 nucleotides read TGTGCCAGCAGTGGGAGGGTTGTCGGGGAGCTGTTTTTT. It is translated as CASSGRVVGELFF. The chain recombines TRBV27 with TRBJ2-2, with 7 bases that match TRBD2. With V trimmed by 5 bases and J by 7 bases, 4 bases remained unmatched. Germline lookup yields CDR1 MNHEY and CDR2 SMNVEV (reference sequence). The CDR3 has 13 amino acids.

This chain links TRBV7-9 with TRBJ1-1, with 9 bases matching TRBD1. With V trimmed by 5 bases and J by 1 base, 8 bases remained unmatched. Germline V gene lookup returns CDR1 SEHNR and CDR2 FQNEAQ (reference sequence). There are 16 residues in the CDR3. The chain's CDR3 is CASSTDRGNTNTEAFF. The CDR3 bases are TGTGCCAGCAGCACAGACAGGGGGAATACGAACACTGAAGCTTTCTTT.

The rearrangement links TRBV6-2 or TRBV6-3 to TRBJ2-7, with D tentatively TRBD1 (5 bases). The CDR3 contains 15 residues. Trimming stripped 1 base from V and 2 bases from J, with 12 bases between. Germline CDR1 MNHEY, CDR2 SVGEGT. The chain's CDR3 is CASSYFGANTYEQYF. CDR3 DNA: TGTGCCAGCAGTTACTTTGGGGCTAACACCTACGAGCAGTACTTC.

The rearrangement uses TRBV4-2 and TRBJ2-2, with TRBD2 matching over 7 bases. J gave up 5 bases and V 0 bases, and 6 bases lay outside the gene matches. Germline V gene data show CDR1 as LGHNA and CDR2 as YNFKEQ. The CDR3 has 16 residues. CDR3 amino acids: CASSQDGGRKTGELFF. CDR3 coding DNA: TGTGCCAGCAGCCAAGACGGCGGGAGAAAAACCGGGGAGCTGTTTTTT.

This chain uses TRBV7-3 with TRBJ2-1; D gene ambiguous. V was clipped by 0 bases and J by 3 bases, with 3 bases between them. There are 13 residues in the CDR3. CDR1 and CDR2 from the germline V gene are SGHTA and FQGTGA. CDR3 nucleotides: TGTGCCAGCAGCTTAACGAGCTACAATGAGCAGTTCTTC. Translated, it gives CASSLTSYNEQFF.

CDR3 bases: TGTGCCAGCAGCGTACGAGATACGCAGTATTTT. Its protein is CASSVRDTQYF. The chain couples TRBV9 to TRBJ2-3; unclear D gene. V gave up 1 base and J gave up 5 bases, with 2 bases separating them. The CDR3 totals 11 residues. CDR1 is SGDLS, CDR2 YYNGEE, per germline.

The V call is TRBV7-9, the J call TRBJ1-1; the D gene is possibly TRBD1 (6 bases). Per the germline V gene, CDR1 is SEHNR and CDR2 is FQNEAQ (reference sequence). The ends were cut back, 4 bases at V and 3 bases at J, with 15 bases in the middle. This CDR3 is 15 amino acids long. CDR3 in amino acids: CASSSNRDFDTEAFF. CDR3 nucleotides: TGTGCCAGCAGCTCGAACAGGGATTTCGACACTGAAGCTTTCTTT.